These 22 T cell receptor beta chains came from one sample sequenced in a study of CD8+ T cells in alopecia areata. Once RNA had been extracted, it was reverse transcribed into cDNA to act as the sequencing template. The assay was immunoSEQ multiplex PCR, and TCRdb's table has in-frame clones only and misses some. The sample gives about 110,000 clones, approximately 61% of which show up once; over 20% is in the top ten. The specimen sequenced was NKG2D-low CD8+ T cells sorted from blood. Every receptor here comes from a human donor with alopecia areata.

The chain has TRBV5-1 and TRBJ2-5; 7 nucleotides agree with TRBD1. The CDR3 spans 15 residues. Losses at the gene ends were 0 bases for V and 2 bases for J; bases not matched to a gene: 4. Germline loops: CDR1 SGHRS, CDR2 YFSETQ. CDR3 protein: CASSLDRGVQETQYF. The CDR3 DNA follows: TGCGCCAGCAGCTTGGACAGGGGAGTACAAGAGACCCAGTACTTC.

This clone was seen a few times. V usage is TRBV19 and J usage is TRBJ1-2, with D tentatively TRBD1 (6 bases). CDR3 size: 15 residues. Trimming removed 10 bases at V and 4 bases at J, with 22 bases between. CDR1 is LNHDA and CDR2 is SQIVND in the germline V gene (reference sequence). The CDR3 nucleotides are TGTGCCACGAAGGCCCTATCGGGGGGCGTCTATGGCTACACCTTC. Its translation is CATKALSGGVYGYTF. Full variable domain (rest looked up from reference TRBV19 and TRBJ1-2): DGGITQSPKYLFRKEGQNVTLSCEQNLNHDAMYWYRQDPGQGLRLIYYSQIVNDFQKGDIAEGYSVSREKKESFPLTVTSAQKNPTAFYLCATKALSGGVYGYTFGSGTRLTVV.

The chain has TRBV28 and TRBJ2-2, with unresolved D. The CDR3 extends over 15 amino acids. Germline CDR1 reads MDHEN; CDR2 reads SYDVKM. Trimming cost V 6 bases and J 4 bases, with 15 bases left between them. The CDR3: CASRRTGVSTGELFF. The CDR3 DNA reads TGTGCCAGCAGGAGAACTGGGGTCAGCACCGGGGAGCTGTTTTTT.

The chain has TRBV5-1 and TRBJ2-1, with 7 bases aligning to TRBD2. V lost 6 bases to trimming and J lost 2 bases; unmatched junction nucleotides: 11. The CDR3 runs 16 residues. Germline lookup yields CDR1 SGHRS and CDR2 YFSETQ. The CDR3 region has the DNA TGCGCCAGCATGCTGACGGGCGGACTAGCCTACAATGAGCAGTTCTTC. Translated, it gives CASMLTGGLAYNEQFF.

This clone has more than one count but fewer than ten. This chain links TRBV29-1 with TRBJ2-1, with 10 positions matching TRBD2. Germline V lookup: CDR1 SQVTM, CDR2 ANQGSEA. The CDR3 is 16 residues long. With V trimmed by 1 base and J by 4 bases, 7 bases remained unmatched. The CDR3 is CSVEGWTSGGYNEQFF. CDR3 DNA: TGCAGCGTTGAAGGCTGGACTAGCGGTGGATACAATGAGCAGTTCTTC.

This chain connects TRBV2 to TRBJ1-2; D remains unclear. V lost 8 bases and J lost 7, with 11 bases in between. CDR3 length: 11 residues. Germline CDR1 is SNHLY and CDR2 is FYNNEI. CDR3 nucleotides: TGTGCCAGCGCAACAGACGGTGGCTACACCTTC. Translated, it gives CASATDGGYTF.

The rearrangement joins TRBV28 to TRBJ1-2, with 7 bases that match TRBD1. CDR1 MDHEN and CDR2 SYDVKM come from the germline V gene. This CDR3 region has 14 residues. The V segment lost 2 bases and the J segment 4 bases; nucleotides outside the gene matches: 4. The CDR3 nucleotides read TGTGCCAGCAGTTTACTACAGGGGCCCTATGGCTACACCTTC. This gives the protein CASSLLQGPYGYTF.

This rearrangement joins TRBV19 to TRBJ2-5, with 9 bases identical to TRBD1. CDR3 length: 14 residues. Germline V gene data show CDR1 as LNHDA and CDR2 as SQIVND (reference sequence). Trimming cost V 5 bases and J 3 bases; bases outside gene matches: 4. The CDR3 DNA sequence: TGTGCCAGTAGTCCCCGGGACAGGGAAGAGACCCAGTACTTC. Encoded protein: CASSPRDREETQYF. Supplemented by reference TRBV19 and TRBJ2-5, the full variable domain reads DGGITQSPKYLFRKEGQNVTLSCEQNLNHDAMYWYRQDPGQGLRLIYYSQIVNDFQKGDIAEGYSVSREKKESFPLTVTSAQKNPTAFYLCASSPRDREETQYFGPGTRLLVL.

The V and J genes are TRBV13 and TRBJ2-2; 7 bases are a match to TRBD2. Germline loops: CDR1 PRHDT, CDR2 FYEKMQ (reference sequence). J was trimmed by 0 bases and V by 4 bases; bases with no gene match: 2. This CDR3 has 15 amino acids. The CDR3 spells CASSSGLANTGELFF. CDR3 DNA sequence: TGTGCCAGCAGCTCCGGACTAGCGAACACCGGGGAGCTGTTTTTT.

J is TRBJ2-1 and V is TRBV6-5; 9 nucleotides line up with TRBD2. CDR3 size: 16 residues. Unmatched junction bases numbered 7, after V lost 1 base and J lost 6 bases. Germline CDR1 is MNHEY and CDR2 is SVGAGI. The CDR3 sequence is CASSYLGSSGVNEQFF. The DNA for the CDR3 is TGTGCCAGCAGTTACTTGGGGTCTAGCGGGGTCAATGAGCAGTTCTTC.

The genes are TRBV29-1 and TRBJ2-1; possible D gene TRBD2, 6 bases. Germline CDR1 is SQVTM and CDR2 is ANQGSEA. Trimming left V 7 bases short and J 9 bases short, with 10 bases between. CDR3 length: 10 amino acids. As DNA, the CDR3 is TGCAGCGCCACTAGCAGTGAGCAGTTCTTC. Amino acid sequence: CSATSSEQFF.

This chain joins TRBV5-1 and TRBJ2-1; no clear D. The germline V and J ends were trimmed by 5 bases and 0 bases, with 9 bases remaining between them. This CDR3 has 14 residues. Germline lookup yields CDR1 SGHRS and CDR2 YFSETQ. The CDR3 nucleotides read TGCGCCAGCAGGGTCGAGAGCTCCTACAATGAGCAGTTCTTC. Translation gives CASRVESSYNEQFF.

This clone was observed a handful of times. The same CDR3 is also encoded by other DNA sequences in this sample. V is TRBV9 and J is TRBJ1-4; D is ambiguous. The ends were cut back, 0 bases at V and 2 bases at J, with 5 bases in the middle. Germline values: CDR1 SGDLS, CDR2 YYNGEE. The CDR3 spans 14 residues. In DNA form, the CDR3 reads TGTGCCAGCAGCGTAGGTGGGACTAATGAAAAACTGTTTTTT. This translates into CASSVGGTNEKLFF.

CDR3 sequence (DNA): TGTGCTAGTGTCGAAGGAGGTTTGCCCCAGCATTTT. Translating gives CASVEGGLPQHF. The genes are TRBV12-5 and TRBJ1-5, with no clear D. The CDR3 runs to 12 residues. V dropped 7 bases and J dropped 9 bases, with 13 bases sitting between them. Per germline, CDR1 LGHNT and CDR2 FRNRAP.

The rearrangement joins TRBV7-6 to TRBJ2-3; no definite D call. Germline CDR1 and CDR2: SGHVS and FNYEAQ. Trimming removed 1 base at V and 0 bases at J, with 8 bases between. CDR3 length: 15 residues. CDR3 sequence (DNA): TGTGCCAGCAGCTTAGTCTCACGAAGCACAGATACGCAGTATTTT. Translating gives CASSLVSRSTDTQYF.

This chain connects TRBV27 to TRBJ1-5; D is possibly TRBD1 (6 bases). Germline CDR1 and CDR2: MNHEY and SMNVEV (reference sequence). V gave up 6 bases and J gave up 5 bases, with 17 bases separating them. The CDR3 has 15 amino acids. The CDR3 sequence: CASRPAGTFHQPQHF. In DNA, the CDR3 is TGTGCCAGCAGACCTGCTGGGACATTCCATCAGCCCCAGCATTTT.

V is TRBV6-5 and J is TRBJ2-7; 7 bases are a match to TRBD1. The CDR3 loop spans 13 amino acids. Germline V CDR1 and CDR2: MNHEY, SVGAGI. Losses at the gene ends were 8 bases for V and 6 bases for J; bases not matched to a gene: 10. The CDR3 DNA is TGTGCCAGCGCGACAGGGAGCTTCCTCGAGCAGTACTTC. As protein: CASATGSFLEQYF.

The V call is TRBV4-1, the J call TRBJ2-7; D gene uncertain. V lost 1 base and J lost 1, with 14 bases in between. Looked up from germline, CDR1 is MGHRA and CDR2 is YSYEKL. The CDR3 is 16 amino acids. CDR3 in amino acids: CASSQVGAGTSYEQYF. As DNA, the CDR3 is TGCGCCAGCAGCCAAGTTGGAGCAGGCACATCCTACGAGCAGTACTTC.

This chain links TRBV14 with TRBJ2-6; no definite D call. V was shortened by 2 bases and J by 2 bases, with 7 bases between the two germline ends. This CDR3 is built from 15 residues. Germline CDR1 SGHDN, CDR2 FVKESK. The CDR3 is CASSQLRTGANVLTF. CDR3 bases: TGTGCCAGCAGCCAACTCCGCACTGGGGCCAACGTCCTGACTTTC.

This clone was seen a handful of times. The rearrangement joins TRBV27 to TRBJ2-7; a weak D match, TRBD2 (5 bases). This CDR3 contains 13 residues. From germline, CDR1 is MNHEY and CDR2 SMNVEV (reference sequence). Trimming shortened V by 3 bases and J by 7 bases, and 13 bases separated the two germline ends. CDR3 sequence reads: CASSFGQSGEQYF. CDR3 in DNA: TGTGCCAGCAGTTTCGGCCAGTCGGGGGAGCAGTACTTC.

V usage is TRBV29-1 and J usage is TRBJ1-1; D is undetermined. V lost 4 bases to trimming and J lost 5 bases, with 2 bases between them. CDR1 and CDR2 from the germline V gene are SQVTM and ANQGSEA. There are 9 residues in the CDR3. CDR3 protein: CSVGTEAFF. The CDR3 DNA sequence: TGCAGCGTTGGAACTGAAGCTTTCTTT.

The chain carries TRBV5-1 and TRBJ2-7, with 8 nucleotides matching TRBD1. Germline V gene lookup returns CDR1 SGHRS and CDR2 YFSETQ. The CDR3 runs to 13 residues. Trimming cost V 7 bases and J 3 bases; bases outside gene matches: 6. CDR3 protein: CASQPGTGYEQYF. The CDR3 bases are TGCGCCAGCCAACCCGGGACAGGCTACGAGCAGTACTTC.